This T cell receptor (beta chain) was retrieved from a study of blood T cell repertoires in COVID-19. Study in general: Acute and convalescent COVID-19 samples came from the United States, Italy and Spain. PBMCs, B-cell-depleted T cells, or T cells were the source of the cDNA or gDNA that made up the material.

Original processing notes: Amplification of reference gene primers was used by the study to estimate nucleated cell counts. TCRdb's table, derived via immunoSEQ multiplex PCR, lists solely in-frame clones and lacks some. V and J calls and clone size come straight from that table; D and trimming were deduced from the DNA. Of around 230,000 clones in the sample, roughly 90% were seen once. Trimming shortened V by 7 bases and J by 10 bases, and 11 bases separated the two germline ends. Germline assignment: CDR1 SGHRS and CDR2 YFSETQ. There are 11 residues in the CDR3. The receptor's source is a man aged 55 to 70 who had recovered from COVID-19. The material sequenced was peripheral blood. The J gene is TRBJ1-4, the V gene TRBV5-1; D remains unclear. The CDR3 sequence: CASSWEGKLFF. The CDR3 DNA sequence: TGCGCCAGCTCTTGGGAGGGAAAACTGTTTTTT.